Presented here are 32 T cell receptor beta chains from one specimen sequenced in a study of technical replicates of blood from a few donors. Produced via immunoSEQ multiplex PCR; TCRdb's table is partial and in-frame only. The sample consists of 65,000 to 85,000 clones, approximately 96% of them appearing once. Sequences were obtained from T cells isolated from PBMCs. The receptors shown here come from a human donor in good health.

Relative to its sample, this clone is medium-sized. V is TRBV20-1 and J is TRBJ1-1; D unresolved. V was shortened by 6 bases and J by 4 bases, with 9 bases between the two germline ends. Looked up from germline, CDR1 is DFQATT and CDR2 is SNEGSKA (reference sequence). The CDR3 is 11 residues long. The CDR3: CSATEFTEAFF. CDR3 sequence (DNA): TGCAGTGCAACGGAGTTCACTGAAGCTTTCTTT.

The chain couples TRBV20-1 to TRBJ1-1; unclear D gene. Germline CDR1 DFQATT, CDR2 SNEGSKA (reference sequence). V was shortened by 1 base and J by 10 bases, with 7 bases between the two germline ends. CDR3 length: 10 residues. The CDR3 DNA reads TGCAGTGCTAGAGGTCTAGGAGCTTTCTTT. Translation gives CSARGLGAFF.

The chain carries TRBV13 and TRBJ2-1; 12 bases line up with TRBD2. The CDR3 runs to 15 residues. V was pared by 5 bases and J by 10 bases, with 9 bases of the junction left unmatched. Germline lookup yields CDR1 PRHDT and CDR2 FYEKMQ (reference sequence). The CDR3 reads CASSMRTSGIFEQFF. The CDR3 DNA reads as TGTGCCAGCAGCATGAGGACTAGCGGGATCTTCGAGCAGTTCTTC.

V gene TRBV30 combines with J gene TRBJ1-2; D not certain. The CDR3 is 13 amino acids. V lost 5 bases and J lost 1, with 11 bases in between. The germline CDR1 and CDR2 sequences are GTSNPN and SVGIG (reference sequence). CDR3: CAWHMGLNYGYTF. For the CDR3, the DNA is TGTGCCTGGCACATGGGCCTTAACTATGGCTACACCTTC.

This clone was recorded only once. This chain connects TRBV6-5 to TRBJ2-7; D is unresolved. CDR1 is MNHEY, CDR2 SVGAGI, per germline. CDR3 length equals 13 residues. Deletions cut 0 bases from V and 3 bases from J, with 6 bases between. As DNA, the CDR3 is TGTGCCAGCAGTTACTCCATTAGCTACGAGCAGTACTTC. Its translation: CASSYSISYEQYF.

The genes are TRBV2 and TRBJ2-5; D is undetermined. V lost 4 bases and J lost 2, with 5 bases in between. Germline values: CDR1 SNHLY, CDR2 FYNNEI. The CDR3 runs to 12 residues. Here the CDR3 reads CASSVGQETQYF. Written as DNA, the CDR3 is TGTGCCAGCAGTGTCGGGCAAGAGACCCAGTACTTC.

The chain carries TRBV13 and TRBJ2-7, with TRBD2 matching 12 bases. Germline CDR1 and CDR2: PRHDT and FYEKMQ (reference sequence). Trimming at V came to 0 bases and at J to 3 bases, leaving 6 bases not matched to a gene. CDR3 length equals 17 residues. Here the CDR3 reads CASSLGLRLAGDYEQYF. DNA for the CDR3: TGTGCCAGCAGCTTAGGACTCCGACTAGCGGGAGACTACGAGCAGTACTTC.

This chain connects TRBV28 to TRBJ1-4; TRBD1 might be the D (6 bases). CDR1 MDHEN and CDR2 SYDVKM come from the germline V gene. The ends were cut back, 8 bases at V and 4 bases at J, with 17 bases in the middle. The CDR3 has 15 residues. Here the CDR3 reads CASGSLGDNNEKLFF. DNA for the CDR3: TGTGCCAGCGGTTCCTTAGGGGACAATAATGAAAAACTGTTTTTT. Full variable domain (outside the CDR3, taken from reference TRBV28 and TRBJ1-4): DVKVTQSSRYLVKRTGEKVFLECVQDMDHENMFWYRQDPGLGLRLIYFSYDVKMKEKGDIPEGYSVSREKKERFSLILESASTNQTSMYLCASGSLGDNNEKLFFGSGTQLSVL.

The V call is TRBV27, the J call TRBJ2-7; possible D gene TRBD1, 5 bases. V lost 2 bases and J 5 bases, leaving 19 bases between the germline ends. Germline-derived CDR1 and CDR2 are MNHEY and SMNVEV (reference sequence). The CDR3 is made up of 16 amino acids. The chain's CDR3 is CASSLNPGGFRDEQYF. The CDR3 coding sequence is TGTGCCAGCAGTTTAAACCCCGGCGGATTCAGGGACGAGCAGTACTTC.

The chain carries TRBV11-1 and TRBJ2-5; 7 bases are shared with TRBD1. This CDR3 contains 13 residues. The ends lost 6 bases at V and 3 bases at J; junction bases unmatched: 4. Looked up from germline, CDR1 is SGHAT and CDR2 is FQDESV (reference sequence). Written as DNA, the CDR3 is TGTGCCAGCAGTCAAGACAGGGAAGAGACCCAGTACTTC. Translation: CASSQDREETQYF.

The chain joins TRBV5-4 to TRBJ2-1; perhaps TRBD1 as D (6 bases). Germline lookup yields CDR1 SGHNT and CDR2 YYREEE (reference sequence). V gave up 4 bases and J gave up 1 base, with 15 bases separating them. The CDR3 consists of 16 residues. CDR3 amino acids: CASSDRLSSSYNEQFF. In nucleotides, the CDR3 is TGTGCCAGCAGCGACAGGTTGAGTTCTTCCTACAATGAGCAGTTCTTC.

The genes are TRBV28 and TRBJ2-7, with 7 bases fitting TRBD2. V lost 6 bases to trimming and J lost 5 bases; unmatched junction nucleotides: 13. The CDR3 consists of 15 residues. Germline assignment: CDR1 MDHEN and CDR2 SYDVKM. The CDR3 coding sequence is TGTGCCAGCAGCTGGGGGGTGGCGGGAGCGGACGAGCAGTACTTC. As protein: CASSWGVAGADEQYF.

The chain recombines TRBV29-1 with TRBJ2-3, with a possible D match to TRBD2 (5 bases). Deletions cut 4 bases from V and 0 bases from J, with 8 bases between. The CDR3 length is 13 residues. Germline V gene data show CDR1 as SQVTM and CDR2 as ANQGSEA. CDR3 region: CSVVERSTDTQYF. CDR3 sequence (DNA): TGCAGCGTTGTCGAGCGGAGCACAGATACGCAGTATTTT.

With respect to this clone: A clone one base away is much larger, so this may be a read error. Other DNA sequences in the same sample also yield this CDR3. The chain combines TRBV5-8 with TRBJ2-2; TRBD2 matches 11 bases. CDR1 SGHTS and CDR2 YDEGEE come from the germline V gene. CDR3 length equals 15 residues. The CDR3 here is CASSSLAGDTGELFF. In DNA, the CDR3 is TGTGCCAGCAGCTCACTAGCGGGAGACACCGGGGAACTGTTTTTT. Full variable domain (rest looked up from reference TRBV5-8 and TRBJ2-2): EAGVTQSPTHLIKTRGQQATLRCSPISGHTSVYWYQQALGLGLQFLLWYDEGEERNRGNFPPRFSGRQFPNYSSELNVNALELEDSALYLCASSSLAGDTGELFFGEGSRLTVL.

This clone was detected a few times. V usage is TRBV29-1 and J usage is TRBJ1-1; 8 nucleotides align to TRBD1. Germline V gene sequence: CDR1 SQVTM, CDR2 ANQGSEA. V shed 5 bases, J shed 4 bases, and the junction held 6 bases outside the gene matches. This CDR3 is 13 amino acids long. DNA for the CDR3: TGCAGCGTTTTAAGACAGGGGAGCACTGAAGCTTTCTTT. Its translation: CSVLRQGSTEAFF.

For the CDR3, the DNA is TGTGCCATCAGTGAGATATGGAGTATGAACACTGAAGCTTTCTTT. This gives the protein CAISEIWSMNTEAFF. The rearrangement joins TRBV10-3 to TRBJ1-1; D gene uncertain. The CDR3 has 15 amino acids. Germline-derived CDR1 and CDR2 are ENHRY and SYGVKD. Trimming stripped 2 bases from V and 0 bases from J, with 10 bases between.

Of note for this clone: Mismatch with germline at one junction end may stem from a read error. This specimen includes other DNA sequences encoding the same CDR3. V gene TRBV29-1 combines with J gene TRBJ2-1; D is possibly TRBD2 (6 bases). Germline CDR1 reads SQVTM; CDR2 reads ANQGSEA. This CDR3 has 12 residues. CDR3: CSVEDWRAEQFF. For the CDR3, the DNA is TGCAGTGTTGAAGATTGGAGGGCTGAGCAGTTCTTC.

This clone was recorded only once. The rearrangement links TRBV15 to TRBJ2-1, with 10 bases aligning to TRBD2. This CDR3 region has 15 residues. Germline lookup yields CDR1 LNHNV and CDR2 YYDKDF (reference sequence). V lost 4 bases, J lost 7 bases, and 7 bases stayed unmatched. CDR3 DNA: TGTGCCACCAGCAAAACTAGCGGGAAAGGAAATGAGCAGTTCTTC. Translation gives CATSKTSGKGNEQFF. Combining the CDR3 with reference TRBV15 and TRBJ2-1 gives the whole variable domain DAMVIQNPRYQVTQFGKPVTLSCSQTLNHNVMYWYQQKSSQAPKLLFHYYDKDFNNEADTPDNFQSRRPNTSFCFLDIRSPGLGDTAMYLCATSKTSGKGNEQFFGPGTRLTVL.

The rearrangement links TRBV6-5 to TRBJ1-1; 8 bases line up with TRBD1. The J segment lost 4 bases and the V segment lost 0 bases, leaving 7 bases of the junction unmatched. The CDR3 covers 16 residues. Germline values: CDR1 MNHEY, CDR2 SVGAGI. CDR3 DNA: TGTGCCAGCAGTTACTCTTACAGGGGGGGGGTCACTGAAGCTTTCTTT. Translation gives CASSYSYRGGVTEAFF.

The chain joins TRBV7-2 to TRBJ2-7, with D perhaps matching TRBD2 (6 bases). This CDR3 region has 14 residues. The ends were cut back, 7 bases at V and 2 bases at J, with 15 bases in the middle. Germline V gene lookup returns CDR1 SGHTA and CDR2 FQGNSA. The CDR3 sequence is CASNKVGLPYEQYF. CDR3 DNA: TGTGCCAGCAACAAAGTGGGACTGCCCTACGAGCAGTACTTC. Full variable domain (remainder filled in from reference TRBV7-2 and TRBJ2-7): GAGVSQSPSNKVTEKGKDVELRCDPISGHTALYWYRQSLGQGLEFLIYFQGNSAPDKSGLPSDRFSAERTGGSVSTLTIQRTQQEDSAVYLCASNKVGLPYEQYFGPGTRLTVT.

The chain links TRBV30 to TRBJ2-1; 9 positions agree with TRBD1. CDR1 GTSNPN and CDR2 SVGIG come from the germline V gene (reference sequence). The trim removed 8 bases at V and 4 bases at J, leaving 6 bases unmatched. The length of the CDR3 is 13 residues. The CDR3 region has the DNA TGTGCCCGCAGGACAGGGGAATACAATGAGCAGTTCTTC. As protein: CARRTGEYNEQFF.

The chain has TRBV18 and TRBJ2-3; 7 bases agree with TRBD1. The CDR3 runs 16 residues. Germline V CDR1 and CDR2: KGHSH, LQKENI. V lost 4 bases to trimming and J lost 5 bases; unmatched junction nucleotides: 12. CDR3 residues: CASSLSHDRVRDTQYF. The CDR3 DNA is TGTGCCAGCTCACTCAGCCATGACAGGGTTAGAGATACGCAGTATTTT. Together with reference TRBV18 and TRBJ2-3, the CDR3 gives the full variable domain: NAGVMQNPRHLVRRRGQEARLRCSPMKGHSHVYWYRQLPEEGLKFMVYLQKENIIDESGMPKERFSAEFPKEGPSILRIQQVVRGDSAAYFCASSLSHDRVRDTQYFGPGTRLTVL.

The chain joins TRBV21-1 to TRBJ1-1; TRBD1 is the table's D call, not checked against the DNA. TRBV21-1 is given as a pseudogene. The length of the CDR3 is 14 residues. The CDR3 nucleotides are TGTGCCAGCAGCAAAAGGGTCAGGGACACTGAAGCTTTCTTT. This translates into CASSKRVRDTEAFF.

The V gene is TRBV7-2, the J gene TRBJ2-3; 7 bases are shared with TRBD2. Germline assignment: CDR1 SGHTA and CDR2 FQGNSA. V lost 2 bases and J lost 0; bases outside the gene matches: 5. This CDR3 comprises 16 residues. The CDR3 spells CASSLLADSSTDTQYF. CDR3 coding DNA: TGTGCCAGCAGCTTACTAGCGGACTCTAGCACAGATACGCAGTATTTT.

The chain recombines TRBV27 with TRBJ1-2; TRBD1 aligns across 7 bases. The germline V gene encodes CDR1 MNHEY and CDR2 SMNVEV (reference sequence). There are 14 residues in the CDR3. With V trimmed by 3 bases and J by 1 base, 2 bases remained unmatched. CDR3 protein: CASSLGQNNYGYTF. For the CDR3, the DNA is TGTGCCAGCAGTTTGGGACAGAATAACTATGGCTACACCTTC.

This clone has only one observation. The chain links TRBV7-8 to TRBJ2-1, with 7 positions matching TRBD2. CDR1 is SGHVS and CDR2 is FQNEAQ in the germline V gene. The ends lost 1 base at V and 6 bases at J; junction bases unmatched: 15. The CDR3 length is 18 residues. As DNA, the CDR3 is TGTGCCAGCAGCTTAGTTGTGGGAGGGCTAACGGGGGGCAATGAGCAGTTCTTC. Translated, it gives CASSLVVGGLTGGNEQFF.

The V and J genes are TRBV27 and TRBJ1-1, with D hard to call. The germline CDR1 and CDR2 sequences are MNHEY and SMNVEV (reference sequence). The CDR3 runs to 13 residues. Trimming removed 3 bases from V and 7 bases from J, with 12 bases in between. DNA of the CDR3: TGTGCCAGCAGTTTTAGTCCGGGGTTTGAAGCTTTCTTT. Its protein is CASSFSPGFEAFF.

J is TRBJ2-7 and V is TRBV29-1, with 7 positions matching TRBD2. This CDR3 has 14 residues. Trimming cost V 7 bases and J 3 bases; bases outside gene matches: 12. CDR1 and CDR2 (germline): SQVTM, ANQGSEA. CDR3 sequence (DNA): TGCAGCGCCGCCGTGGGAGGGTTATACTACGAGCAGTACTTC. It specifies CSAAVGGLYYEQYF.

V gene TRBV6-5 combines with J gene TRBJ2-5; 7 bases fit TRBD2. V dropped 4 bases and J dropped 2; count of bases not matched to a gene: 7. The CDR3 covers 15 residues. Germline CDR1 MNHEY, CDR2 SVGAGI. The DNA for the CDR3 is TGTGCCAGCAGTTCTCCGGCAGCGGGACAAGAGACCCAGTACTTC. It is translated as CASSSPAAGQETQYF.

This chain links TRBV7-3 with TRBJ1-1; maybe TRBD1 (5 bases). Trimming took 1 base from V and 3 from J, leaving 9 bases between them. CDR1 is SGHTA and CDR2 is FQGTGA in the germline V gene. The CDR3 is 14 residues long. The CDR3 loop is CASSLNPGHTEAFF. CDR3 nucleotide sequence: TGTGCCAGCAGCTTAAATCCAGGGCACACTGAAGCTTTCTTT.

This clone was counted once. The V gene is TRBV13, the J gene TRBJ2-3; 10 bases line up with TRBD1. After removal of 5 bases from V and 6 bases from J, the junction contained 8 bases not matched to a gene. In germline, CDR1 is PRHDT, CDR2 FYEKMQ (reference sequence). There are 15 residues in the CDR3. The CDR3 DNA is TGTGCCAGCAGCCCCGGGACAGGGGAGGCGGATACGCAGTATTTT. It is translated as CASSPGTGEADTQYF.

The rearrangement joins TRBV5-4 to TRBJ2-7, with D perhaps TRBD1 (6 bases). Trimming took off 3 bases at V and 5 bases at J, with 12 bases between the two ends. Germline CDR1 SGHNT, CDR2 YYREEE (reference sequence). The CDR3 runs to 13 residues. CDR3 sequence (DNA): TGTGCCAGCAGCTCCTGGACAGTCCACGAGCAGTACTTC. Residues: CASSSWTVHEQYF. Full variable domain (rest looked up from reference TRBV5-4 and TRBJ2-7): ETGVTQSPTHLIKTRGQQVTLRCSSQSGHNTVSWYQQALGQGPQFIFQYYREEENGRGNFPPRFSGLQFPNYSSELNVNALELDDSALYLCASSSWTVHEQYFGPGTRLTVT.